Below are 13 T cell receptor beta chains sequenced from a single sample in a study of blood T cell repertoires in COVID-19. The method was immunoSEQ multiplex PCR; TCRdb's version includes in-frame clones alone and lacks a portion of them. The table records approximately 220,000 clones, approximately 88% of them present only once. Material: PBMCs or T cells enriched from blood (not recorded which). The receptors stem from a woman aged 25 to 39 with acute COVID-19.

This clone was recorded once. V gene TRBV6-2 or TRBV6-3 combines with J gene TRBJ1-5; 7 bases are shared with TRBD1. J was trimmed by 7 bases and V by 0 bases; bases with no gene match: 6. Germline V gene data show CDR1 as MNHEY and CDR2 as SVGEGT. CDR3 size: 15 residues. The CDR3 coding sequence is TGTGCCAGCAGTTACTCGAGACAGGGAGAGCAGCCCCAGCATTTT. Protein: CASSYSRQGEQPQHF.

CDR3 residues: CASSEPTRPRREETQYF. CDR3 nucleotide sequence: TGCGCCAGCAGTGAGCCCACCAGACCGCGCCGGGAGGAGACCCAGTACTTC. The V call is TRBV10-1, the J call TRBJ2-5, with a tentative D call TRBD2 (6 bases). This CDR3 region has 17 residues. V was clipped by 2 bases and J by 5 bases, with 21 bases between them. CDR1 is WNHNN and CDR2 is SYGVQD in the germline V gene (reference sequence).

The chain links TRBV27 to TRBJ2-5; TRBD1 might be the D (5 bases). Germline CDR1 MNHEY, CDR2 SMNVEV (reference sequence). The CDR3 length is 13 residues. With 2 bases removed from V and 4 bases from J, the gap between germline ends came to 8 bases. The CDR3 nucleotides are TGTGCCAGCAGTTTAAGGGGCCCAGAGACCCAGTACTTC. Translation gives CASSLRGPETQYF.

This clone was picked up a small number of times. V is TRBV5-1 and J is TRBJ2-7; D perhaps matches TRBD1 (5 bases). Germline loops: CDR1 SGHRS, CDR2 YFSETQ. The CDR3 is made up of 14 amino acids. Trimming took off 4 bases at V and 2 bases at J, with 13 bases between the two ends. Here the CDR3 reads CASSPKTDTYEQYF. CDR3 DNA: TGCGCCAGCAGCCCTAAGACGGACACCTACGAGCAGTACTTC.

This clone was counted a few times. This rearrangement joins TRBV19 to TRBJ2-1, with 10 bases fitting TRBD2. Unmatched junction bases numbered 8, after V lost 6 bases and J lost 6 bases. This CDR3 has 15 amino acids. Germline CDR1 LNHDA, CDR2 SQIVND (reference sequence). CDR3 sequence (DNA): TGTGCCAGTAGCCCGAGCGGGGGGGCAGTCAATGAGCAGTTCTTC. Translating gives CASSPSGGAVNEQFF. Drawing the rest from reference TRBV19 and TRBJ2-1, the complete variable domain is DGGITQSPKYLFRKEGQNVTLSCEQNLNHDAMYWYRQDPGQGLRLIYYSQIVNDFQKGDIAEGYSVSREKKESFPLTVTSAQKNPTAFYLCASSPSGGAVNEQFFGPGTRLTVL.

The chain is built from TRBV6-5 and TRBJ1-2; 7 bases fit TRBD1. The trim removed 0 bases at V and 7 bases at J, leaving 2 bases unmatched. Per the germline V gene, CDR1 is MNHEY and CDR2 is SVGAGI. CDR3 length: 13 residues. This CDR3 reads CASSYSGQPGYTF. In DNA form, the CDR3 reads TGTGCCAGCAGTTACTCGGGACAGCCTGGCTACACCTTC.

The CDR3 protein is CASSQAGEVTEAFF. The CDR3 coding sequence is TGCGCCAGCAGCCAGGCGGGGGAAGTGACTGAAGCTTTCTTT. The V gene is TRBV4-1, the J gene TRBJ1-1, with D perhaps matching TRBD1 (5 bases). This CDR3 has 14 residues. Germline V gives CDR1 MGHRA, CDR2 YSYEKL. V lost 3 bases and J 5 bases, leaving 13 bases between the germline ends.

The gene calls are TRBV11-3 and TRBJ2-2, with 12 bases aligning to TRBD2. V gave up 1 base and J gave up 0 bases; unmatched junction bases: 3. The CDR3 contains 18 residues. Germline CDR1 SGHNT, CDR2 YENEEA. The CDR3 DNA reads as TGTGCCAGCAGCTTAGGACTAGCGGGGGCCGCGAACACCGGGGAGCTGTTTTTT. Its protein is CASSLGLAGAANTGELFF.

The table lists this clone with a few counts. This chain links TRBV5-4 with TRBJ1-1; TRBD1 matches at 7 bases. Germline V CDR1 and CDR2: SGHNT, YYREEE (reference sequence). The trim removed 3 bases at V and 3 bases at J, leaving 5 bases unmatched. This CDR3 spans 14 amino acids. CDR3 bases: TGTGCCAGCAGCTCCCAGGGACAGCACACTGAAGCTTTCTTT. Translation: CASSSQGQHTEAFF.

The rearrangement links TRBV6-5 to TRBJ2-7, with D perhaps matching TRBD1 (6 bases). The length of the CDR3 is 15 residues. Trimming left V 4 bases short and J 1 base short, with 14 bases between. Germline loops: CDR1 MNHEY, CDR2 SVGAGI. The CDR3 DNA reads TGTGCCAGCAGTTGGGTTCAGGGGTTTTCCTACGAGCAGTACTTC. Encoded protein: CASSWVQGFSYEQYF.

In this sample, this clone turned up once. DNA for the CDR3: TGCGCCAGCAGCTTCGGCCTAGCCGGAAACACCATATATTTT. Its protein product is CASSFGLAGNTIYF. The chain is built from TRBV5-1 and TRBJ1-3; no clear D gene. In germline, CDR1 is SGHRS, CDR2 YFSETQ. CDR3 length equals 14 residues. Between the trimmed V and J ends, which lost 2 bases and 4 bases, there was a span of 10 bases.

The chain combines TRBV4-3 with TRBJ1-1, with 8 bases lining up with TRBD1. V dropped 0 bases and J dropped 1; count of bases not matched to a gene: 7. Per the germline V gene, CDR1 is LGHNA and CDR2 is YSLEER. This CDR3 is 17 amino acids long. The CDR3 DNA reads TGCGCCAGCAGCCAAGAATGGGCGACAGGGGAGAACACTGAAGCTTTCTTT. Translated: CASSQEWATGENTEAFF.

This rearrangement joins TRBV12-3 or TRBV12-4 to TRBJ1-6; D call uncertain. The ends were cut back, 3 bases at V and 10 bases at J, with 7 bases in the middle. This CDR3 is 12 amino acids long. The CDR3 sequence is CASSFPGSPLHF. CDR3 bases: TGTGCCAGCAGTTTTCCGGGATCACCCCTCCACTTT.